This entry features one T cell receptor beta chain sequence. Its antigen is not yet known. No quality values exist for individual bases; no much larger clone is one base distant. The sequencing machine was an Illumina NovaSeq 6000. TCRalpha and TCRbeta cDNA libraries were built by 5'RACE with constant-segment primers, adding sample barcodes and unique molecular identifiers. Trizol reagent was used to extract RNA from every sample. Amplification of the libraries took two PCR steps, and the second step added a second sample barcode plus Illumina TruSeq adapters. Libraries were sequenced on an Illumina NovaSeq with 2 x 150 bp paired-end reads. The study's processing was this. Demultiplexing of reads and collapsing into UMI-guided consensus sequences were performed with migec v1.2.7. Using mixcr v2.1.11, UMI consensuses were aligned to TRA and TRB V and J templates and then assembled into clonotypes. Clonotypes were classified as expanded or contracted when called significant by both edgeR and NoisET, with noise models trained on biological replicates. For edgeR calls, the thresholds were a false discovery rate-adjusted p below 0.01 and a log2 fold-change of 1. As an exploratory analysis of dynamics, max-normalized trajectories of the 1000 most abundant clonotypes were examined with PCA combined with hierarchical clustering. Separately sequenced CD4+ and CD8+ repertoires were used to assign the CD4 or CD8 phenotype of responding clones. The public reads were reprocessed in TCRdb via fastp at Q25 and MiXCR, keeping in-frame beta chains. Every entry covers one CDR3 protein and lists the most common genes and DNA from its rows. What appears here as the V and J calls and clone size reflects TCRdb's work, not the paper's. The sample table lists 380,000 or so distinct CDR3 sequences, approximately 14% of them with a count of one. The ten largest clones add up to roughly 22% of the sample.

This sample was included in a study of T-cell memory formation after mild COVID-19 (dated by TCRdb to the early 2020s). For the wider study: TCR sequence clusters from the two donors were found to be largely donor specific. T-cell clones expanding and contracting after mild COVID-19 in a couple of donors were tracked by longitudinal TCRalpha and TCRbeta repertoire sequencing. Two young, previously healthy adult volunteers made up the cohort, one male and one female.

Study-wide findings and limitations: Only a couple of mild cases were covered by the study, and larger cohorts that include severe cases with pre-infection samples were considered necessary. Contracting CD4+ clones were found mainly in CM and EM memory subsets, while CD8+ clones were enriched in EMRA. Some responding clones were detected in pre-infection memory, suggesting pre-existing cross-reactive memory T cells joined the SARS-CoV-2 response. SARS-CoV-2 specificity was not confirmed for the second-wave clones peaking on day 37. Clones that contracted from day 15 to 85 showed balanced CD4/CD8 phenotypes, whereas a second wave of clones that expanded from day 15 to 37 leaned towards CD4+.

The V and J ends are trimmed by 3 bases and 5 bases, leaving 16 bases between them. Based on the germline V gene (reference sequence), the CDR1 and CDR2 sequences are DFQATT and SNEGSKA. Including cysteine and phenylalanine, the CDR3 has 15 amino acids. Left in the record is the CDR3 DNA by itself, 45 bases read in frame from the first base. PBMCs were isolated by Ficoll-Paque density gradient centrifugation. Sequencing was carried out using PBMCs or a T cell subset sorted from them (not recorded which). The rearranged segments are TRBV20-1 and TRBJ1-4, and possibly TRBD1, on 5 matching bases. This clonotype originated in a man between 18 and 35 years old who had mild COVID-19 (a few samples of this study predate the infection). The sample titles of this study are shuffled in the database, so cell type and time point are left out; the donor was told from shared clones. The CDR3 region reads CSASSPRDSNEKLFF. In nucleotide form, the sequence is TGCAGTGCTAGCAGCCCCAGGGATTCAAATGAAAAACTGTTTTTT.